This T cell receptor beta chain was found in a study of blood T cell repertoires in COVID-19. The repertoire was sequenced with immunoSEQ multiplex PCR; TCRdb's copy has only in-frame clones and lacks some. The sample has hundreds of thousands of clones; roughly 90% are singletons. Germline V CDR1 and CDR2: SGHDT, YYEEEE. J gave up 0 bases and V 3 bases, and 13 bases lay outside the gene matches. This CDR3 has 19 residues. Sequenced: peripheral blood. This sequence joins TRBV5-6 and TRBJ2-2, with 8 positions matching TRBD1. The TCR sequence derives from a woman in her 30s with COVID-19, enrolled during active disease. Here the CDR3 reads CASSSWTGRGMANTGELFF. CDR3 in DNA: TGTGCCAGCAGCTCCTGGACAGGGCGAGGAATGGCGAACACCGGGGAGCTGTTTTTT.